This paragraph covers one TCR beta chain sequence. No antigen is known for it. No much larger clonotype is one base removed from it; base qualities were not supplied. Genomic DNA was used for TRB sequencing, which was performed with the immunoSEQ assay at survey resolution or with the hsTCRB kit. The study's own analysis went as follows. The immunoSEQ software was used for initial read processing, and the LymphoSeq R package was used for repertoire analyses. For each TRB dataset, clonality was calculated as 1 minus normalized Shannon entropy, and the Gini coefficient was computed as well. To infer phenotypes in unsorted samples, TRB sequences from sorted subsets of the recipient or donor were mapped onto unsorted samples from the same recipient. TCRdb stores this immuneACCESS table with in-frame sequences only. Part of the clones is absent; in the studies checked, under half of the shortfall reflects unresolved V genes, and no reason is known for the rest. V, J and clone size were drawn from that table, and D and trimming were deduced from the DNA. This sample has around 23,000 clones in its table, and 73% of those were observed once. The ten top clones hold 0.6% to 0.8% of the sample.

This specimen belongs to a study of T cells after posttransplantation cyclophosphamide (dated by TCRdb to 2016 to 2018). Regarding the study in general: The study tracked T cell repertoire reconstitution by TRB sequencing after myeloablative bone marrow transplantation using posttransplantation cyclophosphamide as GVHD prophylaxis. Samples from a few dozen PTCy-treated patients, along with samples from roughly 15 of their related bone marrow donors, underwent antigen receptor sequencing. TRB sequencing was performed on blood from all 35 or so PTCy patients with 1-year posttransplant specimens. Up to roughly 3 additional blood samples from 2 to 5.2 years after transplant were also TRB-sequenced in 3 patients, as was pretransplant blood from 4 patients. Because TRA and TRB clonality correlated tightly in roughly ten samples, later TCR analyses were limited to TRB. Public TRB sequences were queried against a database of over 3,500 sequences associated with responses to pathogens, tumor antigens, self-antigens and alloantigens. Points the paper makes about the study in general: The TRB repertoires of T cells infiltrating skin or the GI tract showed only limited overlap with the TRB repertoires found in blood. Donor-recipient similarity was low at 1-2 months but increased during the first year, and donor CD8+ memory clones often dominated later blood repertoires. Across 45 or so patients, TRB clonality was highly associated with recipient CMV seropositivity and CMV reactivation, and PTCy diversity was similar to diversity in CNI/methotrexate controls.

Related bone marrow donors provided peripheral blood samples on the day of marrow donation. Mononuclear cells from peripheral blood and bone marrow were separated by Ficoll-Hypaque density centrifugation and then cryopreserved. FACS on a FACSAria II was used to sort CD4+ and CD8+ T cells, including the naive and memory subsets. Via the germline V gene (reference sequence), CDR1 is LNHNV and CDR2 YYDKDF. V is cut by 1 base and J by 11 bases, and the space between the germline ends is 9 bases. Including cysteine and phenylalanine, the CDR3 has 13 amino acids. The retained sequence is limited to the CDR3, 39 bases, with the frame set at the first base.

The TCR was taken from a woman in her sixties in good health, CMV-negative, and a related stem cell transplant donor. The chain is encoded by TRBV15 joined to TRBJ1-6, with the D gene too uncertain to name. Material for sequencing was memory CD4+ T cells sorted from PBMCs. The CDR3 protein: CATSRARRAPLHF. The sequenced DNA: TGTGCCACCAGCAGAGCCCGGCGGGCACCCCTCCACTTT.